Listed below are T cell receptor beta chains from one sample, sequenced in a study of cytomegalovirus exposure and HLA in healthy donors. Here immunoSEQ multiplex PCR was the method, and the copy in TCRdb shows in-frame clones only, minus some. The sample shows under 200,000 clones, more than 65% of them seen only once. Sample: PBMCs. Receptor source: a man aged 50 to 60 in good health and CMV-seropositive. The CDR3 runs from the conserved cysteine through the conserved F or W. The D gene is left open where the match is weak. Size is stated for part of the rows, as once, few or many counts, or as a class when the clone is expanded.

CDR3 protein	CDR3 DNA	D gene	clone size	CDR3 length	J gene	V gene
CASSDRAGYTF	TGCGCCAGCAGTGACAGGGCTGGCTACACCTTC	TRBD1	once	11	TRBJ1-2	TRBV5-1
CASSFLRRQFEAFF	TGTGCCAGTAGTTTCCTAAGACGACAGTTTGAAGCTTTCTTT	NA	NA	14	TRBJ1-1	TRBV19
CASSAGLRRETEAFF	TGTGCCAGCAGTGCCGGGCTAAGGAGGGAAACTGAAGCTTTCTTT	NA	NA	15	TRBJ1-1	TRBV2
CASSQRQGGVTF	TGTGCCAGCAGTCAGAGACAGGGTGGTGTCACCTTC	TRBD1	NA	12	TRBJ1-2	TRBV6-5
CASRDSGRGNTIYF	TGTGCCAGCAGGGACAGCGGACGTGGAAACACCATATATTTT	NA	NA	14	TRBJ1-3	TRBV6-5
CATSRSEQGDYGYTF	TGTGCCACCAGCAGAAGCGAACAGGGGGACTATGGCTACACCTTC	TRBD1	NA	15	TRBJ1-2	TRBV15
CASSVAAGASYEQYF	TGTGCCAGCAGCGTAGCAGCGGGCGCCTCCTACGAGCAGTACTTC	NA	NA	15	TRBJ2-7	TRBV9
CASSRGHKSNQPQHF	TGTGCCAGTAGTAGGGGACACAAGAGTAATCAGCCCCAGCATTTT	NA	NA	15	TRBJ1-5	TRBV19
CASTLGPNTGELFF	TGCGCCAGCACTTTGGGCCCGAACACCGGGGAGCTGTTTTTT	NA	NA	14	TRBJ2-2	TRBV10-1
CASGTGYHEQYF	TGTGCCAGCGGGACAGGGTATCACGAGCAGTACTTC	TRBD1	NA	12	TRBJ2-7	TRBV2
CATSRDLLTRGPHGGYGYTF	TGTGCCACCAGCAGAGATCTCTTAACAAGGGGACCCCACGGGGGCTATGGCTACACCTTC	NA	NA	20	TRBJ1-2	TRBV15
CASSTPGQGLYEQYF	TGTGCCAGCAGTACTCCGGGACAGGGGTTATACGAGCAGTACTTC	TRBD1	NA	15	TRBJ2-7	TRBV6-5
CASSLSAGRDTQYF	TGTGCCAGCAGCTTATCGGCGGGGCGGGATACGCAGTATTTT	NA	NA	14	TRBJ2-3	TRBV7-3
CASSIGDTQYF	TGTGCCAGTAGTATCGGAGATACGCAGTATTTT	NA	NA	11	TRBJ2-3	TRBV19
CSVVSGISYNEQFF	TGCAGCGTCGTTAGCGGGATATCCTACAATGAGCAGTTCTTC	TRBD2	few	14	TRBJ2-1	TRBV29-1
CASSYSAQGYEQYF	TGTGCCAGCAGTTACTCAGCCCAGGGATACGAGCAGTACTTC	NA	NA	14	TRBJ2-7	TRBV6-6
CASSGQGGYNEQFF	TGTGCCAGCAGCGGTCAGGGCGGCTACAATGAGCAGTTCTTC	NA	NA	14	TRBJ2-1	TRBV7-2
CATSRSPGTVSGAEAFF	TGTGCCACCAGCAGGAGTCCCGGGACAGTATCGGGTGCTGAAGCTTTCTTT	TRBD1	NA	17	TRBJ1-1	TRBV15
CASSSAGLGEGTQYF	TGTGCCAGCAGTTCCGCGGGACTAGGGGAAGGGACCCAGTACTTC	TRBD2	NA	15	TRBJ2-5	TRBV2
CASSFELAVQETQYF	TGTGCCAGCAGCTTTGAGCTAGCGGTGCAAGAGACCCAGTACTTC	TRBD2	NA	15	TRBJ2-5	TRBV7-9
CASSFTGSYNEQFF	TGTGCCAGCAGCTTTACTGGCTCCTACAATGAGCAGTTCTTC	NA	NA	14	TRBJ2-1	TRBV7-9
CASNEGGGSYNEQFF	TGTGCCAGTAACGAAGGCGGGGGATCCTACAATGAGCAGTTCTTC	TRBD2	NA	15	TRBJ2-1	TRBV19
CASSAGTLGSTQYF	TGCGCCAGCAGTGCAGGGACACTTGGGTCGACCCAGTACTTC	NA	NA	14	TRBJ2-5	TRBV10-1
CASKTEIYGYTF	TGTGCCAGTAAGACAGAAATCTATGGCTACACCTTC	NA	NA	12	TRBJ1-2	TRBV19
CASSETGGRGNTIYF	TGTGCCAGCAGCGAAACAGGGGGCCGTGGAAACACCATATATTTT	TRBD1	NA	15	TRBJ1-3	TRBV9
CASSSRQGYEQYF	TGCGCCAGCAGCTCCCGACAGGGCTACGAGCAGTACTTC	TRBD1	NA	13	TRBJ2-7	TRBV5-1
CASQGQLNEKLFF	TGTGCCAGTCAGGGCCAGCTTAATGAAAAACTGTTTTTT	NA	NA	13	TRBJ1-4	TRBV19
CASSVGLAGGETQYF	TGTGCCAGCAGCGTAGGGCTCGCCGGGGGGGAGACCCAGTACTTC	TRBD2	NA	15	TRBJ2-5	TRBV9
CAWSSGGGNQPQHF	TGTGCCTGGTCCTCAGGGGGTGGGAATCAGCCCCAGCATTTT	TRBD1	NA	14	TRBJ1-5	TRBV30
CASSSTSGRVVTGELFF	TGTGCCAGCAGTTCGACTAGCGGGAGAGTAGTCACCGGGGAGCTGTTTTTT	TRBD2	few	17	TRBJ2-2	TRBV7-2
CASSYSAPPNVYTF	TGTGCCAGCAGTTACTCGGCCCCACCGAATGTCTACACCTTC	NA	NA	14	TRBJ1-2	TRBV6-5
CASSLTGGDEGYGYTF	TGTGCCAGCAGCCTCACAGGGGGTGATGAAGGCTATGGCTACACCTTC	TRBD1	once	16	TRBJ1-2	TRBV28
CASSSGTNPTYNEQFF	TGTGCCAGCAGCTCCGGGACTAACCCAACCTACAATGAGCAGTTCTTC	TRBD2	NA	16	TRBJ2-1	TRBV11-2
CASSDRGQGNTEAFF	TGCGCCAGCAGTGACCGGGGACAGGGAAACACTGAAGCTTTCTTT	TRBD1	once	15	TRBJ1-1	TRBV10-1
CASSLWDRGIYNSPLHF	TGTGCCAGCAGCTTATGGGACAGGGGAATCTATAATTCACCCCTCCACTTT	TRBD1	NA	17	TRBJ1-6	TRBV7-2
CASSQGGTALDQYF	TGTGCCAGCAGCCAAGGCGGGACGGCCTTAGACCAGTACTTC	NA	NA	14	TRBJ2-5	TRBV11-3
CASSSRTSGRYNEQFF	TGTGCCAGTAGTTCCCGGACTAGCGGGAGGTACAATGAGCAGTTCTTC	TRBD2	NA	16	TRBJ2-1	TRBV19
CASSPGLLNTEAFF	TGTGCCAGTAGTCCGGGACTCCTGAACACTGAAGCTTTCTTT	NA	NA	14	TRBJ1-1	TRBV19
CSVLRDKNQPQHF	TGCAGCGTACTCCGGGACAAAAATCAGCCCCAGCATTTT	NA	NA	13	TRBJ1-5	TRBV29-1
CASSFRGHYNEQYF	TGTGCCAGCAGCTTCAGGGGGCACTACAACGAGCAGTACTTC	TRBD1	NA	14	TRBJ2-7	TRBV5-6
CATSRDDRRRVEAFF	TGTGCCACCAGCAGAGATGACAGGCGGCGGGTCGAAGCTTTCTTT	NA	NA	15	TRBJ1-1	TRBV15
CASTRGLETQYF	TGTGCCAGCACAAGAGGTTTAGAGACCCAGTACTTC	NA	NA	12	TRBJ2-5	TRBV2
CAWTRPSMNTEAFF	TGTGCCTGGACGAGGCCTTCAATGAACACTGAAGCTTTCTTT	NA	NA	14	TRBJ1-1	TRBV30
CATSRKGQGGHEQFF	TGTGCCACCAGCAGAAAAGGCCAAGGAGGCCATGAGCAGTTCTTC	NA	NA	15	TRBJ2-1	TRBV15
CASSISVSPEKLFF	TGTGCCAGTAGTATTAGCGTTTCCCCTGAAAAACTGTTTTTT	NA	once	14	TRBJ1-4	TRBV19
CASSEGLAGGGEQFF	TGTGCCAGCAGCGAGGGACTAGCGGGAGGCGGTGAGCAGTTCTTC	TRBD2	few	15	TRBJ2-1	TRBV9
CASSFDSHRTNTEAFF	TGTGCCAGCAGCTTCGACAGCCACCGTACGAACACTGAAGCTTTCTTT	NA	NA	16	TRBJ1-1	TRBV5-6
CASTLYEGVEKLFF	TGTGCCAGCACTCTCTATGAGGGTGTAGAAAAACTGTTTTTT	NA	NA	14	TRBJ1-4	TRBV2
CASSITQMEAFF	TGTGCCAGTAGTATTACCCAGATGGAAGCTTTCTTT	NA	NA	12	TRBJ1-1	TRBV19
CASSVDSPETQYF	TGCGCCAGCAGCGTTGACTCCCCGGAGACCCAGTACTTC	NA	NA	13	TRBJ2-5	TRBV5-1
CASSWTGSNTEAFF	TGTGCCAGCAGTTGGACAGGCTCGAACACTGAAGCTTTCTTT	TRBD1	few	14	TRBJ1-1	TRBV6-1
CASSARGQPQHF	TGTGCCAGCAGTGCGCGGGGTCAGCCCCAGCATTTT	NA	NA	12	TRBJ1-5	TRBV2
CASSDSTSGRGLDTQYF	TGTGCCAGCAGTGATTCGACTAGCGGGAGAGGATTAGATACGCAGTATTTT	TRBD2	NA	17	TRBJ2-3	TRBV25-1
CASSQDQSGGVQETQYF	TGCGCCAGCAGCCAAGATCAGAGCGGGGGTGTTCAAGAGACCCAGTACTTC	TRBD2	NA	17	TRBJ2-5	TRBV4-1
CAWSPGLATTSTDTQYF	TGTGCCTGGAGTCCCGGACTAGCTACGACTAGCACAGATACGCAGTATTTT	TRBD2	few	17	TRBJ2-3	TRBV30
CASSQDLQGGRADTQYF	TGTGCCAGCAGCCAAGATCTGCAGGGAGGACGCGCAGATACGCAGTATTTT	NA	NA	17	TRBJ2-3	TRBV14
CASSPLRTGGNGELFF	TGTGCCAGCAGCCCCTTGCGGACAGGGGGCAATGGGGAGCTGTTTTTT	TRBD1	few	16	TRBJ2-2	TRBV28
CASSLVSSYSNQPQHF	TGTGCCAGCAGTTTAGTCTCCAGTTATAGCAATCAGCCCCAGCATTTT	NA	NA	16	TRBJ1-5	TRBV28
CASRTGVGNTEAFF	TGTGCCAGCCGGACAGGGGTCGGGAACACTGAAGCTTTCTTT	TRBD1	few	14	TRBJ1-1	TRBV6-5